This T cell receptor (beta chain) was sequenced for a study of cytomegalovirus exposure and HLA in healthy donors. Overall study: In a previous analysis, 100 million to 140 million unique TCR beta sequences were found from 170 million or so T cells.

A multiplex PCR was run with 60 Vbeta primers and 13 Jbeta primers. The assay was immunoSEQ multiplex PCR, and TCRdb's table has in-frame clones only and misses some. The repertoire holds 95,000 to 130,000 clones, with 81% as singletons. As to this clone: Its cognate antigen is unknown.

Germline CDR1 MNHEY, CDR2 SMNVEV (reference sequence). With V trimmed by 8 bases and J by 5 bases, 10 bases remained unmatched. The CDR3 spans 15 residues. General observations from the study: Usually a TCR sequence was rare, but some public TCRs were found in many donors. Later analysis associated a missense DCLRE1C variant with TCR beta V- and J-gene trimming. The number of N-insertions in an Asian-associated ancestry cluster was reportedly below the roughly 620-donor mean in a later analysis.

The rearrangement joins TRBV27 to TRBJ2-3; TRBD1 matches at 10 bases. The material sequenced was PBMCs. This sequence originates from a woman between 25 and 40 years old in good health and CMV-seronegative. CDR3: CASGKTGGILDTQYF. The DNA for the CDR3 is TGTGCCAGCGGAAAGACAGGGGGCATATTAGATACGCAGTATTTT.